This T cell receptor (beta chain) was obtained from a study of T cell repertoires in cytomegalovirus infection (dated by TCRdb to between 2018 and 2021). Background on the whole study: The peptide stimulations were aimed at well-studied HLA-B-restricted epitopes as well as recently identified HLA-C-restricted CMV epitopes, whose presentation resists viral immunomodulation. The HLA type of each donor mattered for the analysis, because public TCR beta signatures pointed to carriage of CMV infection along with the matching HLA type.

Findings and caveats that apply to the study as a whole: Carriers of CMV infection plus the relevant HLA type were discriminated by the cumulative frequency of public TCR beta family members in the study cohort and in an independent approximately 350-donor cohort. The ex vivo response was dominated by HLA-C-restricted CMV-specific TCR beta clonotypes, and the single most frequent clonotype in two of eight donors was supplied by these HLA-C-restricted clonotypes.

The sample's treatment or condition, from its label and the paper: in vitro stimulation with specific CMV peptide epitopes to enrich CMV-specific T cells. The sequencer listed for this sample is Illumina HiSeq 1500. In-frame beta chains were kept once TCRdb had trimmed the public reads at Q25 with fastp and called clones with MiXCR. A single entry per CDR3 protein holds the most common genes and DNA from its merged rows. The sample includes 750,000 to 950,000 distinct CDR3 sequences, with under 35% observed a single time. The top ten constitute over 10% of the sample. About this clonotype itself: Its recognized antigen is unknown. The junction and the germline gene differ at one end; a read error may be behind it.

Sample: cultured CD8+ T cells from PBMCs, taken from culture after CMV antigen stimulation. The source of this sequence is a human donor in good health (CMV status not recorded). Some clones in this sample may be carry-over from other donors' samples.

CDR3 region: CASSFPGQGAAGKTIYF. The sequenced DNA is TGTGCCAGCAGCTTTCCCGGACAGGGGGCTGCTGGAAAAACCATATATTTT. The rearranged chain carries TRBV7-6 and TRBJ1-3, with 11 bases in between that match TRBD1. CDR1 and CDR2 are drawn from the germline V gene: SGHVS, FNYEAQ. The CDR3 starts with the cysteine, ends with the phenylalanine, and has 17 residues. Only the CDR3 DNA stays, 51 bases, in frame from base 1.